This TCR beta chain was obtained from a study of T cells in Graves' hyperthyroidism and ophthalmopathy. Overall study results and limits: Appearing also in blood were most of the thyroid clonotypes expanded above 0.001.

There were TCR beta CDR3 regions amplified from RNA transcripts. Initially, a first-round RT-PCR of the TCR CDR3 employed the HTBI primer set. TCRdb recomputed calls from the multiplex PCR reads with MiXCR, one row per CDR3 protein. Of under 400,000 distinct CDR3 sequences listed, over 12% are singletons. Diagnostic decisions used clinical symptoms, serum thyroxine and TRAb, thyroid ultrasound and orbital computed tomography. This clonotype was picked up many times. Its antigen is currently unknown. CDR3 length equals 14 residues. V shed 6 bases and J 10 bases; nucleotides not matched to a gene: 14. The sample consisted of blood. This TCR was sampled from a woman aged 55-69 years with Graves' ophthalmopathy. This chain links TRBV12-3 or TRBV12-4 with TRBJ1-1; 7 positions agree with TRBD1. CDR3: CASSSPGRGGRAFF. The CDR3 DNA sequence: TGTGCCAGCAGCTCACCGGGACGAGGGGGCCGAGCTTTCTTT.